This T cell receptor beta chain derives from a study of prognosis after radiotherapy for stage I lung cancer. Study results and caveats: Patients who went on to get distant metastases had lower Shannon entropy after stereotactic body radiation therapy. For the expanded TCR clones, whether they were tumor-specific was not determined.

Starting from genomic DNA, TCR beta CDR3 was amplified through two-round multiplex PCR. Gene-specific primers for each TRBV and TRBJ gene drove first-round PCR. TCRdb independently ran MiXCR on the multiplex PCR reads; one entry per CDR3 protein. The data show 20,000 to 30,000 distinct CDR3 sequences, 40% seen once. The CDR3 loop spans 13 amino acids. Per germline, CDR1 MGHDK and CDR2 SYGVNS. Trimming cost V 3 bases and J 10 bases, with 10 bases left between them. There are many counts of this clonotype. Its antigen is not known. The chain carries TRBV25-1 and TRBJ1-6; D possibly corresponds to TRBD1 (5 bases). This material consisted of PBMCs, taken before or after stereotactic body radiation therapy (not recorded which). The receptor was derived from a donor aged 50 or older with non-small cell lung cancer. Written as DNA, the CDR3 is TGTGCCAGCAGTGAGGGGCTTGGGTCACCCCTCCACTTT. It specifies CASSEGLGSPLHF.